Listed below are T cell receptor beta chains from one sample, sequenced in a study of read filtering for tumor transcriptome and immune sequencing. TCRdb re-called the reads through MiXCR, storing one row per CDR3 protein. The sample lists more than 30,000 distinct CDR3 sequences; 11% to 15% were seen once. The sample comprised a population of CD138-negative cells sorted from bone marrow. Source of these receptors: a donor over 35 with multiple myeloma. The CDR3 runs from the conserved cysteine through the conserved F or W. The D gene is left open where the match is weak. Only some rows state a clone size, as once, few, many or a class for expanded clones.

>TRBV29-1|TRBJ2-7|TRBD1|many
CSVEVNQGDEQYF
TGCAGCGTTGAAGTAAATCAGGGGGACGAGCAGTACTTC
>TRBV2|TRBJ2-1|-|many
CASSERGPSYNEQFF
TGTGCCAGCAGTGAACGGGGGCCGTCCTACAATGAGCAGTTCTTC
>TRBV5-1|TRBJ2-6|-|many
CASSLISGANVLTF
TGTGCCAGCAGCCTCATTTCGGGGGCCAACGTCCTGACTTTC
>TRBV6-1|TRBJ2-7|-|few
CASTGTTYEQYF
TGTGCCAGCACTGGAACAACCTACGAGCAGTACTTC
>TRBV5-1|TRBJ2-7|TRBD1|-
CASSWGTGRTYEQYF
TGCGCCAGCAGCTGGGGGACAGGGCGTACCTACGAGCAGTACTTC
>TRBV9|TRBJ2-1|-|many
CASSEQGGGYNEQFF
TGTGCCAGCAGCGAACAGGGTGGGGGCTACAATGAGCAGTTCTTC
>TRBV19|TRBJ2-5|-|-
CASSSRGDKGETQYF
TGTGCCAGTAGTTCCCGAGGGGACAAGGGAGAGACCCAGTACTTC
>TRBV6-5|TRBJ2-1|-|medium-sized
CASSYDRQGNEQFF
TGTGCCAGCAGTTACGATCGGCAGGGAAATGAGCAGTTCTTC
>TRBV4-3|TRBJ2-4|TRBD2|many
CASSQESSGTRTLAKNIQYF
TGCGCCAGCAGCCAAGAATCATCCGGGACTAGAACTCTAGCCAAAAACATTCAGTACTTC
>TRBV28|TRBJ2-3|TRBD2|few
CAGTLAGATGGLTDTQYF
TGTGCCGGAACACTAGCGGGGGCCACTGGGGGCTTGACAGATACGCAGTATTTT
>TRBV11-2|TRBJ1-1|-|many
CASSTRQAMNTEAFF
TGTGCCAGCAGCACCCGACAGGCCATGAACACTGAAGCTTTCTTT
>TRBV18|TRBJ2-1|-|few
CASSPGNNNEQFF
TGTGCCAGCTCACCAGGTAACAACAATGAGCAGTTCTTC
>TRBV7-9|TRBJ2-7|-|-
CASSWQGSGEQYF
TGTGCCAGCAGCTGGCAGGGGTCGGGCGAGCAGTACTTC
>TRBV5-1|TRBJ2-5|TRBD1|many
CASSPRGQARETQYF
TGCGCCAGCAGCCCTAGGGGACAGGCGAGGGAGACCCAGTACTTC
>TRBV7-9|TRBJ2-1|-|many
CASSLGYNEQFF
TGTGCCAGCAGTCTTGGGTACAATGAGCAGTTCTTC
>TRBV2|TRBJ2-3|-|many
CASSAIRGSTDTQYF
TGTGCCAGCAGTGCAATCCGGGGCAGCACAGATACGCAGTATTTT
>TRBV6-6|TRBJ2-5|-|many
CASSQGQDQETQYF
TGTGCCAGCAGCCAGGGGCAGGATCAAGAGACCCAGTACTTC
>TRBV19|TRBJ2-1|TRBD1|many
CATRGGTGGNEQFF
TGTGCCACGAGGGGGGGGACAGGGGGCAATGAGCAGTTCTTC
>TRBV3-1|TRBJ1-4|-|many
CASSQDHGPTNEKLFF
TGTGCCAGCAGCCAAGATCACGGACCGACTAATGAAAAACTGTTTTTT
>TRBV13|TRBJ1-3|TRBD1|many
CASAVDRAYSSGNTIYF
TGTGCCAGCGCCGTGGACAGGGCCTATAGCTCTGGAAACACCATATATTTT
>TRBV2|TRBJ1-2|-|many
CASREDPETF
TGTGCCAGCAGGGAAGACCCGGAGACCTTC
>TRBV5-1|TRBJ2-5|TRBD2|many
CASSLSGGASETQYF
TGCGCCAGCAGCCTTAGCGGGGGGGCTTCGGAGACCCAGTACTTC
>TRBV20-1|TRBJ1-5|-|many
CSARAGGAQPQHF
TGCAGTGCTAGAGCCGGGGGGGCCCAGCCCCAGCATTTT
>TRBV10-3|TRBJ2-1|TRBD2|many
CASEAGAPSYNEQFF
TGTGCCAGCGAAGCGGGGGCCCCGTCCTACAATGAGCAGTTCTTC
>TRBV5-1|TRBJ2-3|TRBD1|many
CASSTATGPPIDTQYF
TGCGCCAGCAGCACCGCGACAGGGCCCCCAATAGATACGCAGTATTTT
>TRBV5-1|TRBJ2-3|TRBD2|many
CASSSGDYRTQYF
TGCGCCAGCAGCTCTGGGGACTACCGAACGCAGTATTTT
>TRBV3-1|TRBJ1-5|-|many
CASSQGDQPQHF
TGTGCCAGCAGCCAGGGAGATCAGCCCCAGCATTTT
>TRBV29-1|TRBJ2-4|-|many
CSVEGHDKNIQYF
TGCAGCGTTGAGGGTCACGACAAAAACATTCAGTACTTC
>TRBV27|TRBJ2-2|-|many
CASSLLSGELFF
TGTGCCAGCAGTTTACTCTCCGGGGAGCTGTTTTTT
>TRBV11-3|TRBJ2-5|-|many
CASSLSAGETQYF
TGTGCCAGCAGCTTATCGGCCGGAGAGACCCAGTACTTC
>TRBV6-6|TRBJ2-4|-|many
CASSSQAAQGKNIQYF
TGTGCCAGCAGTTCCCAAGCTGCCCAAGGCAAAAACATTCAGTACTTC
>TRBV5-8|TRBJ2-5|-|many
CASSPRTQETQYF
TGTGCCAGCAGCCCTAGGACCCAGGAGACCCAGTACTTC
>TRBV5-1|TRBJ2-1|-|medium-sized
CASRIGLASYNEQFF
TGCGCCAGCAGGATCGGGCTAGCCTCCTACAATGAGCAGTTCTTC
>TRBV5-1|TRBJ2-7|-|many
CASSFPGQSYEQYF
TGCGCCAGCAGCTTCCCGGGCCAATCCTACGAGCAGTACTTC
>TRBV7-7|TRBJ2-5|-|many
CASSSGAGLQETQYF
TGTGCTAGCAGCTCGGGGGCGGGACTCCAAGAGACCCAGTACTTC
>TRBV2|TRBJ1-2|TRBD1|-
CASSGTGWDFGYTF
TGTGCCAGCAGTGGGACAGGGTGGGACTTTGGCTACACCTTC
>TRBV7-3|TRBJ1-2|-|many
CASSPFKGGYGYTF
TGTGCCAGCAGCCCATTCAAAGGGGGCTATGGCTACACCTTC
>TRBV10-2|TRBJ1-5|-|-
CASRVRGANQPQHF
TGCGCCAGCAGAGTCAGGGGTGCGAATCAGCCCCAGCATTTT
>TRBV12-3/TRBV12-4|TRBJ2-1|-|many
CASSFGTHNEQFF
TGTGCCAGCAGTTTCGGGACCCACAATGAGCAGTTCTTC
>TRBV7-9|TRBJ2-5|-|many
CASSLATTREFQYF
TGTGCCAGCAGCTTAGCGACGACAAGGGAATTCCAGTACTTC
>TRBV7-3|TRBJ2-1|-|-
CASSLDRDSEQFF
TGTGCCAGCAGCTTAGACCGGGACTCCGAGCAGTTCTTC
>TRBV7-9|TRBJ2-3|-|-
CASTQSRPEDMQYF
TGTGCCAGCACCCAATCACGACCGGAAGATATGCAGTATTTT
>TRBV4-3|TRBJ2-1|TRBD1|many
CASSQSTGVYNEQFF
TGCGCCAGCAGCCAATCGACAGGGGTCTACAATGAGCAGTTCTTC
>TRBV6-2/TRBV6-3|TRBJ2-1|-|-
CASRYGTPRNKQFF
TGTGCCAGCCGTTACGGGACTCCGCGGAATAAGCAGTTCTTC
>TRBV10-3|TRBJ2-3|TRBD2|many
CAISESLAGYTDTQYF
TGTGCCATCAGTGAGTCGCTAGCGGGGTACACAGATACGCAGTATTTT
>TRBV2|TRBJ1-2|TRBD1|many
CASSAGTGDYGYTF
TGTGCCAGCAGTGCCGGGACAGGGGACTATGGCTACACCTTC
>TRBV30|TRBJ2-3|-|many
CAWSDGSTDTQYF
TGTGCCTGGAGTGATGGAAGCACAGATACGCAGTATTTT
>TRBV10-3|TRBJ2-1|TRBD1|-
CGISGTGPPIRSEQFF
TGTGGCATCAGTGGGACAGGCCCTCCTATACGCAGTGAGCAGTTCTTC
>TRBV6-1|TRBJ2-1|-|many
CASRDNNEQFF
TGTGCCAGCAGGGACAACAATGAGCAGTTCTTC
>TRBV23-1|TRBJ2-2|-|-
CASSQISRGSANTGELFF
TGCGCCAGCAGTCAAATTTCTAGGGGCTCCGCGAACACCGGGGAGCTGTTTTTT
>TRBV5-4|TRBJ2-7|-|many
CASSLMGIPTYEQYF
TGTGCCAGCAGCTTGATGGGGATCCCTACCTACGAGCAGTACTTC
>TRBV28|TRBJ1-1|TRBD1|many
CASSSTGILNTEAFF
TGTGCCAGCAGTTCGACAGGGATCCTGAACACTGAAGCTTTCTTT
>TRBV5-6|TRBJ1-5|TRBD1|many
CASSRDRDYVQPQHF
TGTGCCAGCAGCCGGGACAGGGATTATGTTCAGCCCCAGCATTTT
>TRBV7-9|TRBJ2-3|TRBD1|many
CASSPRQGKPDTQYF
TGTGCCAGCAGCCCGAGACAGGGGAAACCAGATACGCAGTATTTT
>TRBV20-1|TRBJ2-7|-|many
CSASILATGDYEQYF
TGCAGTGCTTCAATACTCGCGACAGGAGACTACGAGCAGTACTTC